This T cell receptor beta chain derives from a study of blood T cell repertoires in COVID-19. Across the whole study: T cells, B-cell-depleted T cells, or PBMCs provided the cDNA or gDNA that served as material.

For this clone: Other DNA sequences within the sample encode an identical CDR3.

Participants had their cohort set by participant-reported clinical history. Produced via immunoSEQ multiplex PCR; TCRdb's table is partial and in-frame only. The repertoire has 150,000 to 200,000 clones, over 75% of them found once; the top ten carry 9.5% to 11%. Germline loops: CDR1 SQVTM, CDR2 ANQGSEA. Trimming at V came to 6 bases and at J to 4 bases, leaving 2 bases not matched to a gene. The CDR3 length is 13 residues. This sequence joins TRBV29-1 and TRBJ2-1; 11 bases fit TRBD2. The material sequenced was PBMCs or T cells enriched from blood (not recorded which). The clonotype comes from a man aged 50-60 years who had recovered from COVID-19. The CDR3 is CSVGTSGYNEQFF. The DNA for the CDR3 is TGCAGCGTCGGGACTAGCGGATACAATGAGCAGTTCTTC.